Detailed here is one TCR beta chain. No antigen is known for it. No quality values exist for individual bases; no much larger clone is one base distant. The collaborating institutions used their own protocols to collect whole blood in K2EDTA tubes. For TCRbeta analysis, collaborator samples were shipped as frozen whole blood, as isolated PBMCs, or as DNA extracted from either sample type. The data were taken from a study of blood T cell repertoires in COVID-19 (dated by TCRdb to 2018 to 2021). As for the study more broadly: Samples from collaborators originated in the United States, Italy and Spain and spanned both the acute and convalescent phases of COVID-19. The samples were drawn from the first 160 participants of the ongoing ImmuneRACE study and from 1,254 subjects provided by 6 global collaborators. The prospective study material was composed of cDNA or gDNA derived from T cells, B-cell-depleted T cells, or PBMCs. The repertoires were released in a freely available public database meant as a resource for research on the immune response to SARS-CoV-2. Subjects who had been exposed to COVID-19, were actively infected with it, or had recovered from it provided the deeply sampled blood TCRbeta repertoires that made up the dataset. A de-identified subject ID, COVID-19 status, age in years and sex were almost always included in the sample metadata. Where available, HLA class I and class II types were obtained from metadata supplied by the sample provider rather than from assay-based typing.

Points the paper makes about the study in general: The amount of clinical and demographic metadata varied by source and participant and was provided uncurated.

The immunoSEQ Assay, a bias-controlled multiplex PCR, was used to amplify TCRbeta CDR3 regions from genomic DNA. Under the source paper's analysis protocol: The number of nucleated cells in each sample was estimated from the amplification of reference gene primers within the assay. To quantify the absolute abundance of each unique TCRbeta CDR3 rearrangement, sequence reads were collapsed and filtered. For each sample, productive Simpson clonality was calculated by taking the square root of Simpson's diversity index across productive rearrangements. TCRdb provides this immuneACCESS table in a form limited to in-frame rearrangements. Some clones are lacking; in checked studies, under half of them reflect an unresolved V gene, and why the rest are absent is not known. Clonal size and the V and J genes are those of that table, whereas D and trimming came from the DNA. Recorded for this sample are 200,000 or so clones; roughly 79% of them occurred a single time. Of the sample, 6.5% to 8.5% is held by the ten largest clones.

The sequence came from a human donor with acute or convalescent COVID-19. The donor label of this sample is uncertain. Sequenced input: peripheral blood.

DNA sequence: TGCGCCAGCAGCCAGAGCCCGGGACAAGGGGGCACAGATACGCAGTATTTT. Its translation is CASSQSPGQGGTDTQYF. The chain links TRBV5-1 with TRBJ2-3; the D gene is perhaps TRBD1, from 6 matching bases. CDR1 and CDR2 are drawn from the germline V gene: SGHRS, YFSETQ. Relative to germline, V is 4 bases shorter and J is 1 base shorter, with 19 bases between their ends. The CDR3 covers 17 residues, taking in both the cysteine and the phenylalanine. Solely the CDR3 DNA is kept, with 51 bases framed from the first base.